The clone carrying this TCR beta chain was seen many times. The antigen remains undetermined. An end of the junction does not agree with germline; a read error may underlie this. The record originates from a study of Graves' ophthalmopathy and Graves' hyperthyroidism. Study-wide points: Sensitivity of approximately 70% and specificity of 72.22% were achieved by the model that predicted ophthalmopathy progression.

Amplified material comprised TCR beta CDR3 regions derived from RNA transcripts. First-round RT-PCR used HTBI primers; second-round multiplex PCR followed. TCRdb re-analysed the multiplex PCR reads in MiXCR, keeping a single row per CDR3 protein. The sample has 400,000 or so distinct CDR3 sequences, approximately 15% seen once; the top ten hold around 6.6%. The CDR3 is 13 residues long. Looked up from germline, CDR1 is MNHEY and CDR2 is SVGAGI. The TCR sequence derives from a woman aged 18-29 years with stable Graves' hyperthyroidism. This chain uses TRBV6-5 with TRBJ2-7; maybe TRBD2 (7 bases). The sequenced sample consisted of peripheral blood. CDR3 coding DNA: TGTGCCAGCAGTTTCGAGGGGGACTACGAGCAGTGCTTC. It translates to CASSFEGDYEQCF.